The TCR beta chain described here comes from a study of a mutant IDH1 vaccine in newly diagnosed glioma. Overall study: The earlier regimen, radiotherapy, temozolomide, or both, was most often both. Study-level findings and limits: Vaccine-induced responses were seen in 93.3% of patients, spanning several MHC alleles.

Time point of the sample: week 11, during vaccination. One vaccine dose held 300 ug of mutant IDH1 20-mer peptide and came with topical imiquimod. Profiling relied on immunoSEQ multiplex PCR, and the TCRdb table lists in-frame clones only, not all of them. Here the sample spans just over 35,000 clones, 75% to 85% being singletons. The germline V and J ends were trimmed by 4 bases and 12 bases, with 11 bases remaining between them. CDR3 length equals 11 residues. The germline CDR1 and CDR2 sequences are SEHNR and FQNEAQ (reference sequence). Concerning this clone: No antigen is known for it.

The sequencing here drew on peripheral blood mononuclear cells (PBMCs), taken from a glioma patient whose treatment included an IDH1 peptide vaccine. The chain recombines TRBV7-9 with TRBJ2-3, with D unresolved. The clonotype originates from a woman aged 25 to 39 with glioma. Some clones in this sample may be carry-over from other donors' samples. CDR3 DNA: TGTGCCAGCAGCTCCACGTGGTTTCAGTATTTT. Its protein is CASSSTWFQYF.